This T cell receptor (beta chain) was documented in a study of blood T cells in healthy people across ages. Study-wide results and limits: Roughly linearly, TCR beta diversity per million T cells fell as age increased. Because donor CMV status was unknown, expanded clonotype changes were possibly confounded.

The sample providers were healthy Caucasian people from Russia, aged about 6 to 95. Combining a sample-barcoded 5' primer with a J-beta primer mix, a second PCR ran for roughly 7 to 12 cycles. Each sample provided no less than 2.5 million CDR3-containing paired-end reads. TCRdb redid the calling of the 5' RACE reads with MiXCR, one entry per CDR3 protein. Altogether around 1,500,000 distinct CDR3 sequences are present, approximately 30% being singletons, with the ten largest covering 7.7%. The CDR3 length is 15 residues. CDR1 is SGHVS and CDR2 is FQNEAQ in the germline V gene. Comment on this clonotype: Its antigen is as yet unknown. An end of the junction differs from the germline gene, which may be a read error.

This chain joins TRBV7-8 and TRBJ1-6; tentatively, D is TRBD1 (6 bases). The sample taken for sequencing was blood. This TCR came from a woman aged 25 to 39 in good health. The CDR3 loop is CASSHGGAVNSPPHF. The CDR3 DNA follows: TGTGCCAGCAGCCACGGGGGGGCGGTTAATTCACCCCCCCACTTT.